Reported below is one T cell receptor beta chain. These data belong to a study of blood T cells in healthy people across ages. There are 15 residues in the CDR3. Germline V gene sequence: CDR1 SGHVS, CDR2 FQNEAQ. V shed 0 bases, J shed 3 bases, and the junction held 4 bases outside the gene matches. For the second PCR, which ran for roughly 7 to 11 cycles, a sample-barcoded 5' primer and a J-beta primer mix were used. In TCRdb, the 5' RACE reads were re-called with MiXCR into one record per CDR3 protein. This table has approximately 1,000,000 distinct CDR3 sequences, over 35% appearing once. What was sequenced was blood. The TCR comes from a woman aged 55-69 years in good health. The chain uses TRBV7-8 and TRBJ2-5; 7 bases map to TRBD1. Here the CDR3 reads CASSLAPGQKETQYF. As DNA, the CDR3 is TGTGCCAGCAGCTTAGCGCCGGGACAGAAAGAGACCCAGTACTTC.